These T cell receptor beta chains were read from a single sample in a study of blood T cell repertoires in COVID-19. Profiled with immunoSEQ multiplex PCR; TCRdb holds only in-frame clones, not every one. Here the sample spans 200,000 to 300,000 clones, more than 70% being singletons. Input material: peripheral blood. The receptor set was obtained from a woman aged 45-59 years with acute or convalescent COVID-19. Each CDR3 is given with its conserved first and last residue. D genes are given only for firm matches. A clone size is listed for some rows: how often the clone was seen (once, few, many), or a class if it is expanded.

CDR3nt: TGTGCCAGCAAGGGCAGGGGGAACGACCCCGATCAGCCCCAGCATTTT; CDR3aa: CASKGRGNDPDQPQHF; j_gene: TRBJ1-5; d_gene: TRBD1; v_gene: TRBV27; abundance: few
CDR3nt: TGCGCCAGCAGCCTCCCGGGACAGCACAATGAGCAGTTCTTC; CDR3aa: CASSLPGQHNEQFF; j_gene: TRBJ2-1; d_gene: TRBD1; v_gene: TRBV5-1; abundance: .
CDR3nt: TGTGCCAGCAGCTACGTGGGACAGGGGGGGACCCAGTACTTC; CDR3aa: CASSYVGQGGTQYF; j_gene: TRBJ2-5; d_gene: TRBD1; v_gene: TRBV7-3; abundance: once
CDR3nt: TGCGCCAGCAGCCAAGTGACAGCTAATCAGCCCCAGCATTTT; CDR3aa: CASSQVTANQPQHF; j_gene: TRBJ1-5; d_gene: .; v_gene: TRBV4-1; abundance: .
CDR3nt: TGTGCCAGCAGCCAACTGGGACTAGTCGTCTACAATGAGCAGTTCTTC; CDR3aa: CASSQLGLVVYNEQFF; j_gene: TRBJ2-1; d_gene: TRBD2; v_gene: TRBV6-2/TRBV6-3; abundance: .
CDR3nt: TGTGCCAGCAGCCAAGGTGTACAGGGCACAGATACGCAGTATTTT; CDR3aa: CASSQGVQGTDTQYF; j_gene: TRBJ2-3; d_gene: .; v_gene: TRBV4-2; abundance: .
CDR3nt: TGTGCCAGCAGTTACCAGGTCGGAGGGGCTTTCTTT; CDR3aa: CASSYQVGGAFF; j_gene: TRBJ1-1; d_gene: .; v_gene: TRBV6-6; abundance: .
CDR3nt: TGTGCCAGTAGTATAGCTGGGTGGGCAGGGCGAGTCAGTAGCAATCAGCCCCAGCATTTT; CDR3aa: CASSIAGWAGRVSSNQPQHF; j_gene: TRBJ1-5; d_gene: .; v_gene: TRBV19; abundance: .
CDR3nt: TGTGCCTGGAGTAACAGGGCCAATCAGCCCCAGCATTTT; CDR3aa: CAWSNRANQPQHF; j_gene: TRBJ1-5; d_gene: .; v_gene: TRBV30; abundance: .
CDR3nt: TGTGCCAGCAGTTTCAGACAGGGGACTGAAGCTTTCTTT; CDR3aa: CASSFRQGTEAFF; j_gene: TRBJ1-1; d_gene: TRBD1; v_gene: TRBV27; abundance: .
CDR3nt: TGTGCCACCAGCAGAGGACGGCGGGACGACTACGAGCAGTACTTC; CDR3aa: CATSRGRRDDYEQYF; j_gene: TRBJ2-7; d_gene: .; v_gene: TRBV15; abundance: .
CDR3nt: TGTGCCAGCAGCTTGGCCATCGGTCTAGCGGGAGTACTTGGGTACAATGAGCAGTTCTTC; CDR3aa: CASSLAIGLAGVLGYNEQFF; j_gene: TRBJ2-1; d_gene: TRBD2; v_gene: TRBV5-4; abundance: many
CDR3nt: TGTGCCAGCAGCTTAGGGACAGTGATCCTAGCCAAAAACATTCAGTACTTC; CDR3aa: CASSLGTVILAKNIQYF; j_gene: TRBJ2-4; d_gene: TRBD1; v_gene: TRBV28; abundance: .